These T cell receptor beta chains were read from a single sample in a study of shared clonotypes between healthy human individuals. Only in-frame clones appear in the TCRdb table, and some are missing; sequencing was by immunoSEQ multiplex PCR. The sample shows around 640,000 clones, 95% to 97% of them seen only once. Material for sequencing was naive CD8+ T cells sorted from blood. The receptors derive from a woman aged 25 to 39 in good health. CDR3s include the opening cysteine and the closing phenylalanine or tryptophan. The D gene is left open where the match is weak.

CDR3 protein: CASSPAPGEETQYF
CDR3 DNA: TGTGCCAGCAGCCCGGCCCCGGGGGAAGAGACCCAGTACTTC
D gene: NA
V gene: TRBV5-6
J gene: TRBJ2-5

CDR3 protein: CASSPWTDALYEQYF
CDR3 DNA: TGCGCCAGCAGCCCTTGGACGGACGCCCTCTACGAGCAGTACTTC
D gene: NA
V gene: TRBV5-1
J gene: TRBJ2-7

CDR3 protein: CASSLASGRRNEQFF
CDR3 DNA: TGTGCCAGCAGCTTAGCAAGCGGGAGGAGGAATGAGCAGTTCTTC
D gene: TRBD2
V gene: TRBV7-9
J gene: TRBJ2-1

CDR3 protein: CASSVEGQPSDEQFF
CDR3 DNA: TGTGCCAGCAGCGTAGAGGGACAGCCATCGGATGAGCAGTTCTTC
D gene: TRBD1
V gene: TRBV9
J gene: TRBJ2-1

CDR3 protein: CASRFRQGTEAFF
CDR3 DNA: TGTGCCAGCAGGTTCAGACAGGGGACTGAAGCTTTCTTT
D gene: TRBD1
V gene: TRBV2
J gene: TRBJ1-1

CDR3 protein: CASSATGLETQYF
CDR3 DNA: TGTGCCAGCAGCGCTACAGGGCTAGAGACCCAGTACTTC
D gene: NA
V gene: TRBV13
J gene: TRBJ2-5

CDR3 protein: CASSQDGSRSEQYF
CDR3 DNA: TGCGCCAGCAGCCAAGATGGCAGTCGGAGCGAGCAGTACTTC
D gene: NA
V gene: TRBV4-1
J gene: TRBJ2-7

CDR3 protein: CASSPRTPDYEQYF
CDR3 DNA: TGTGCCAGCAGTCCCCGGACACCCGACTACGAGCAGTACTTC
D gene: NA
V gene: TRBV28
J gene: TRBJ2-7

CDR3 protein: CASSEALLAGAYEQYF
CDR3 DNA: TGTGCCAGCAGTGAAGCCTTACTAGCGGGGGCCTACGAGCAGTACTTC
D gene: TRBD2
V gene: TRBV6-1
J gene: TRBJ2-7

CDR3 protein: CASSLDGVTQYF
CDR3 DNA: TGTGCCAGCAGCTTAGATGGGGTGACCCAGTACTTC
D gene: NA
V gene: TRBV11-2
J gene: TRBJ2-5

CDR3 protein: CASSFHSGSATYEQYF
CDR3 DNA: TGTGCCAGCAGCTTCCATAGCGGGAGCGCAACCTACGAGCAGTACTTC
D gene: TRBD2
V gene: TRBV7-2
J gene: TRBJ2-7

CDR3 protein: CASSFGRTGGLEQFF
CDR3 DNA: TGTGCCAGCAGTTTCGGTCGGACAGGTGGCCTTGAGCAGTTCTTC
D gene: TRBD1
V gene: TRBV27
J gene: TRBJ2-1

CDR3 protein: CASSLVTGQETQYF
CDR3 DNA: TGTGCCAGCAGCTTGGTGACAGGGCAAGAGACCCAGTACTTC
D gene: TRBD1
V gene: TRBV5-6
J gene: TRBJ2-5

CDR3 protein: CASSYSASGSYEQYF
CDR3 DNA: TGTGCCAGCAGTTACTCTGCTAGCGGGAGCTACGAGCAGTACTTC
D gene: TRBD2
V gene: TRBV6-5
J gene: TRBJ2-7

CDR3 protein: CASSLVSGGIEQYF
CDR3 DNA: TGTGCCAGCAGCTTAGTGTCCGGGGGTATCGAGCAGTACTTC
D gene: NA
V gene: TRBV11-2
J gene: TRBJ2-7

CDR3 protein: CASSLEAGVSHNEQFF
CDR3 DNA: TGTGCCAGCAGCCTCGAAGCGGGAGTTAGCCACAATGAGCAGTTCTTC
D gene: TRBD2
V gene: TRBV11-2
J gene: TRBJ2-1

CDR3 protein: CASSLLANTDTQYF
CDR3 DNA: TGTGCCAGCAGCCTACTAGCGAACACAGATACGCAGTATTTT
D gene: TRBD2
V gene: TRBV28
J gene: TRBJ2-3

CDR3 protein: CASSTTGGVYEQYF
CDR3 DNA: TGTGCCAGCAGTACGACAGGGGGCGTCTACGAGCAGTACTTC
D gene: TRBD1
V gene: TRBV28
J gene: TRBJ2-7

CDR3 protein: CASSQGSSGGGDTQYF
CDR3 DNA: TGTGCCAGCAGCCAAGGGTCCAGCGGAGGTGGAGATACGCAGTATTTT
D gene: NA
V gene: TRBV14
J gene: TRBJ2-3

CDR3 protein: CASSLGEYNEQFF
CDR3 DNA: TGTGCCAGCAGCTTGGGCGAGTACAATGAGCAGTTCTTC
D gene: NA
V gene: TRBV7-9
J gene: TRBJ2-1